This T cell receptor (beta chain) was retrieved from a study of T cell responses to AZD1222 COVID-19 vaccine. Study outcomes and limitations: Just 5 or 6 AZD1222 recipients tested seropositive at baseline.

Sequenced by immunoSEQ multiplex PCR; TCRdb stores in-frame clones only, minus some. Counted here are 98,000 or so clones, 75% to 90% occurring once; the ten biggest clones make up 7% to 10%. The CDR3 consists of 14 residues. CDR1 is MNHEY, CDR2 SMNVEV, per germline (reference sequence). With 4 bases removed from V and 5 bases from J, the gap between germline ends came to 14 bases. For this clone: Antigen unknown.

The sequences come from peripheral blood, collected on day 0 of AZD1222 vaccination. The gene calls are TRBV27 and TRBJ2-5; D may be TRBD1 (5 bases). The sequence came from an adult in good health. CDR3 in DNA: TGTGCCAGCAGTTCCCCAGGGAAAGGCGAGACCCAGTACTTC. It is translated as CASSSPGKGETQYF.